A selection of T cell receptor beta chains follows, all from one sample in a study of T cells in Graves' hyperthyroidism and ophthalmopathy. Each CDR3 protein gets one entry after TCRdb re-called the multiplex PCR reads with MiXCR. The repertoire holds about 400,000 distinct CDR3 sequences, with more than 13% as singletons. The sample taken for sequencing was blood. The receptors here all came from a young woman with Graves' hyperthyroidism. Both conserved end residues are part of each CDR3. A D gene is named only where the DNA matches it firmly. The listing skips clone size in some rows; elsewhere it reads once, few, many or a size class.

v_call,j_call,d_call,clone_size,cdr3_aa,cdr3_nt
TRBV12-3/TRBV12-4,TRBJ1-5,-,many,CASSRTSGLTYQPQHF,TGTGCCAGCAGTCGGACTTCCGGCCTCACTTATCAGCCCCAGCATTTT
TRBV5-1,TRBJ2-3,-,few,CASKEQVSTDTQYF,TGCGCCAGCAAAGAACAGGTTAGCACAGATACGCAGTATTTT
TRBV10-3,TRBJ2-2,-,-,CAIGRTENTGELFF,TGTGCCATCGGGAGGACCGAGAACACCGGGGAGCTGTTTTTT
TRBV28,TRBJ2-1,TRBD2,many,CASSFMTSGGYNEQFF,TGTGCCAGCAGTTTCATGACTAGCGGGGGCTACAATGAGCAGTTCTTC
TRBV9,TRBJ2-7,-,-,CASNMGGATYEQYF,TGTGCCAGCAATATGGGGGGCGCAACCTACGAGCAGTACTTC
TRBV20-1,TRBJ2-7,TRBD1,many,CSGGGTGTYEQYF,TGCAGTGGGGGCGGGACAGGGACCTACGAGCAGTACTTC
TRBV29-1,TRBJ2-1,TRBD1,-,CSVDLTGSSYNEQFF,TGCAGCGTTGACCTGACAGGGAGCTCCTACAATGAGCAGTTCTTC
TRBV5-6,TRBJ2-1,TRBD2,-,CASSSRTSGIREQFF,TGTGCCAGCAGCTCTAGGACTAGCGGGATTCGTGAGCAGTTCTTC
TRBV27,TRBJ2-7,-,few,CASSLSLGGREQYF,TGTGCCAGCAGTTTATCGCTGGGGGGTAGGGAGCAGTACTTC
TRBV10-3,TRBJ1-2,TRBD1,-,CAISNPLDRASYGYTF,TGTGCCATCAGCAACCCCCTTGACAGGGCCAGCTATGGCTACACCTTC
TRBV20-1,TRBJ2-1,TRBD2,many,CSASGTSVYNEQFF,TGCAGTGCTTCCGGGACTAGCGTCTACAATGAGCAGTTCTTC
TRBV13,TRBJ2-5,-,many,CATGAYPVETQYF,TGTGCCACCGGGGCGTACCCAGTGGAGACCCAGTACTTC
TRBV24-1,TRBJ2-3,TRBD2,-,CATSAKGGRTDTQYF,TGTGCCACCAGTGCTAAGGGAGGGCGGACAGATACGCAGTATTTT
TRBV10-3,TRBJ2-7,-,-,CAIKDVEQYF,TGTGCCATCAAGGACGTCGAGCAGTACTTC
TRBV19,TRBJ2-7,TRBD2,-,CASSLGTSSSYEQYF,TGTGCCAGTAGTCTGGGGACTAGCTCTTCCTACGAGCAGTACTTC
TRBV19,TRBJ2-7,TRBD2,-,CASSPTAVLAGVGEQYF,TGTGCCAGTAGTCCCACCGCCGTACTAGCGGGAGTGGGCGAGCAGTACTTC
TRBV20-1,TRBJ2-5,-,-,CSATPEGGQETQYF,TGCAGTGCGACTCCCGAGGGGGGCCAAGAGACCCAGTACTTC
TRBV20-1,TRBJ2-1,-,few,CSARPSAQPSGEQFF,TGCAGTGCTAGACCTAGCGCGCAGCCCTCAGGAGAGCAGTTCTTC
TRBV7-9,TRBJ1-5,TRBD1,-,CASSAQGGSNQPQHF,TGTGCCAGCAGCGCCCAGGGGGGCAGCAATCAGCCCCAGCATTTT
TRBV2,TRBJ2-7,-,-,CASSERAGDLSYEQYF,TGTGCCAGCAGTGAAAGGGCCGGGGATCTTTCCTACGAGCAGTACTTC
TRBV24-1,TRBJ1-1,TRBD1,many,CATSDSRTGDTEAFF,TGTGCCACCAGTGATTCTCGGACAGGCGACACTGAAGCTTTCTTT
TRBV18,TRBJ2-2,TRBD1,-,CASSPQGTGGGTNTGELFF,TGTGCCAGCTCACCACAGGGGACAGGGGGCGGAACGAACACCGGGGAGCTGTTTTTT
TRBV29-1,TRBJ2-1,TRBD1,-,CSGQGQLGALYNEQFF,TGCAGCGGCCAGGGACAGCTAGGCGCACTATACAATGAGCAGTTCTTC
TRBV7-9,TRBJ1-1,-,few,CAVNLGMNTEAFF,TGTGCCGTAAACCTGGGTATGAACACTGAAGCTTTCTTT
TRBV25-1,TRBJ2-3,-,few,CASSESGADTQYF,TGTGCCAGCAGTGAATCGGGAGCAGATACGCAGTATTTT
TRBV6-2/TRBV6-3,TRBJ2-6,-,many,CASSAIGAGANVLTF,TGTGCCAGCAGTGCCATTGGGGCTGGGGCCAACGTCCTGACTTTC
TRBV28,TRBJ2-7,-,-,CASSYSQGGEQYF,TGTGCCAGCAGCTATTCCCAGGGGGGAGAGCAGTACTTC
TRBV7-2,TRBJ2-1,TRBD2,many,CASSLGASGRSFGEQFF,TGTGCCAGCAGCTTAGGGGCTAGCGGGAGGTCTTTTGGCGAGCAGTTCTTC
TRBV27,TRBJ1-1,-,few,CASKLFGKNTEAFF,TGTGCCAGCAAGTTATTCGGCAAGAACACTGAAGCTTTCTTT
TRBV20-1,TRBJ1-1,-,few,CSATDSSNTEAFF,TGCAGTGCCACTGACAGTTCGAACACTGAAGCTTTCTTT
TRBV28,TRBJ1-2,-,few,CASSFKRYGYTF,TGTGCCAGCAGTTTTAAGAGGTATGGCTACACCTTC
TRBV9,TRBJ2-7,-,many,CASSVGVWNYEQYF,TGTGCCAGCAGCGTAGGAGTTTGGAACTACGAGCAGTACTTC
TRBV27,TRBJ1-5,-,many,CASSLRGDQPQHF,TGTGCCAGCAGCTTAAGGGGGGATCAGCCCCAGCATTTT
TRBV10-3,TRBJ2-7,-,many,CAISGGYEQYF,TGTGCCATCAGTGGAGGGTACGAGCAGTACTTC
TRBV28,TRBJ1-6,-,-,CASSLQGNNSPLHF,TGTGCCAGCAGTTTGCAGGGGAACAATTCACCCCTCCACTTT
TRBV12-3/TRBV12-4,TRBJ1-2,-,-,CASSLAQGRGYTF,TGTGCCAGCAGTTTAGCGCAAGGGAGGGGCTACACCTTC